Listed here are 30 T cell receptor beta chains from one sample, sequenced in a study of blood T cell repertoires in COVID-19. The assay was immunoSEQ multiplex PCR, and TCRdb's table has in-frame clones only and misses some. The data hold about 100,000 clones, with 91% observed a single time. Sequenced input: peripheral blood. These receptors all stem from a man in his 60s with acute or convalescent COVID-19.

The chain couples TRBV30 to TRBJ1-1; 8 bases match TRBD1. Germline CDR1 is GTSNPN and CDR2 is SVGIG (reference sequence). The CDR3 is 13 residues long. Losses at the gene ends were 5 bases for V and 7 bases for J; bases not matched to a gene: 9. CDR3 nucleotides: TGTGCCTGGTCCCGGACAGGGATCGTTGAAGCTTTCTTT. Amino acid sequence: CAWSRTGIVEAFF.

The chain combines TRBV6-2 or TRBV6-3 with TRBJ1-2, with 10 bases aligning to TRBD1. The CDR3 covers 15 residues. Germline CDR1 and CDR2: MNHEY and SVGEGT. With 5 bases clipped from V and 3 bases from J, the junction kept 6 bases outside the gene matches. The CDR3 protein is CASSHPGQGYYGYTF. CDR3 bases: TGTGCCAGCAGTCATCCGGGACAGGGGTACTATGGCTACACCTTC.

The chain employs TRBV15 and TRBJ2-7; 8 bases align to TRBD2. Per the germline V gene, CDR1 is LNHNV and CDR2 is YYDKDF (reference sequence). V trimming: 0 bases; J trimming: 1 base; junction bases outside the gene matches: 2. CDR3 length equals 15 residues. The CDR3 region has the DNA TGTGCCACCAGCAGAGATCGGGGGGGGTCCTACGAGCAGTACGTC. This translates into CATSRDRGGSYEQYV.

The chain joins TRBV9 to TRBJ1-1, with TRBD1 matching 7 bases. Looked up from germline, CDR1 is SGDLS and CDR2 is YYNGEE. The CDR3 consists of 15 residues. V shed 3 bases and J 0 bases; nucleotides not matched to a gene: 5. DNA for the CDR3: TGTGCCAGCAGCGAGACCGGGACAGTGAACACTGAAGCTTTCTTT. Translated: CASSETGTVNTEAFF.

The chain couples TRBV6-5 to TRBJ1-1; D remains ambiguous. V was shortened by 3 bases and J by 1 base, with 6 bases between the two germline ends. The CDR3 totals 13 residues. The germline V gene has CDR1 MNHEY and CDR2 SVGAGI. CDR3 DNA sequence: TGTGCCAGCAGTTATACAGAGAACACTGAAGCTTTCTTT. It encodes CASSYTENTEAFF.

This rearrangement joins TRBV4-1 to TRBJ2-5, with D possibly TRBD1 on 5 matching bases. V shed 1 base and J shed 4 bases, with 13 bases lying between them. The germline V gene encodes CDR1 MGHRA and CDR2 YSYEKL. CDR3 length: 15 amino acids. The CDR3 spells CASSQGQGSAETQYF. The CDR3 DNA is TGCGCCAGCAGCCAAGGGCAGGGCAGTGCAGAGACCCAGTACTTC.

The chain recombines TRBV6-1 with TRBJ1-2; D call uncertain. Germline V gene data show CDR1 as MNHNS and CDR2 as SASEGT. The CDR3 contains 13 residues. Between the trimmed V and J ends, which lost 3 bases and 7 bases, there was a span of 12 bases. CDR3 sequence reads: CASSEDGEAGYTF. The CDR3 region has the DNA TGTGCCAGCAGTGAGGACGGGGAGGCTGGCTACACCTTC.

DNA of the CDR3: TGTGCCAGCAGAGGTCCCGGGTTGAGGTCCTACGAGCAGTACTTC. It translates to CASRGPGLRSYEQYF. The chain recombines TRBV27 with TRBJ2-7; D gene uncertain. Germline CDR1 is MNHEY and CDR2 is SMNVEV (reference sequence). V gave up 6 bases and J gave up 1 base, with 16 bases separating them. The CDR3 sequence is 15 residues long.

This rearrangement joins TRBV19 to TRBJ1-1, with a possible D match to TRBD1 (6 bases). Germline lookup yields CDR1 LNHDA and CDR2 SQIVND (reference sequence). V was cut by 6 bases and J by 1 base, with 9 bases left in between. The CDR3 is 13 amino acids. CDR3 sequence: CASRTRGNTEAFF. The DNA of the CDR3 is TGTGCCAGTAGAACCAGGGGGAACACTGAAGCTTTCTTT.

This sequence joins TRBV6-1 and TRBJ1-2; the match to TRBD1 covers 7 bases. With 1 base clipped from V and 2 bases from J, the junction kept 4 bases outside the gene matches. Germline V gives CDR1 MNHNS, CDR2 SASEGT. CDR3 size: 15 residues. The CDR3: CASSEELTGNYGYTF. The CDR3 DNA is TGTGCCAGCAGTGAAGAACTGACAGGGAACTATGGCTACACCTTC.

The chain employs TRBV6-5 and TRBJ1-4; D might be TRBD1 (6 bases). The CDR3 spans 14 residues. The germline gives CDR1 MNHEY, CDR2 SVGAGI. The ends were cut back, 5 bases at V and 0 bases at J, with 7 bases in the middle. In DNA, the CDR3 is TGTGCCAGCAGTCAGGGGTCAACTAATGAAAAACTGTTTTTT. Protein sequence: CASSQGSTNEKLFF.

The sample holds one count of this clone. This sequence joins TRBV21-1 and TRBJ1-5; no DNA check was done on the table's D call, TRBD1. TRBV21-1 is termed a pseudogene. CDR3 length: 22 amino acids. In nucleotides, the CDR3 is TGTGCCAGCAGCAAAGCAAGTCTGGGCTTAACTAACAGGTTATCTCGAAATCAGCCCCAGCATTTT. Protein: CASSKASLGLTNRLSRNQPQHF.

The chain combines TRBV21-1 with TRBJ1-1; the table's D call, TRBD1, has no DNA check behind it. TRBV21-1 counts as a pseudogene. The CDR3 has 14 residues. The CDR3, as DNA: TGTGCCAGCAGCACATCCGAAATGGCAGGGATAGCTTTCTTT. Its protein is CASSTSEMAGIAFF.

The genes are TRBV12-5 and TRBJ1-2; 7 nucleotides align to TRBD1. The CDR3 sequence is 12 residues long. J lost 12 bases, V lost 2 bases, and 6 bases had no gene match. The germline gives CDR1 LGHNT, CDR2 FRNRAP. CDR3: CASGLKGGVHTF. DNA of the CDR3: TGTGCTAGTGGTTTGAAAGGGGGCGTACACACCTTC. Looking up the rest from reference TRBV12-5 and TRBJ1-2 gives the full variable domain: DARVTQTPRHKVTEMGQEVTMRCQPILGHNTVFWYRQTMMQGLELLAYFRNRAPLDDSGMPKDRFSAEMPDATLATLKIQPSEPRDSAVYFCASGLKGGVHTFGSGTRLTVV.

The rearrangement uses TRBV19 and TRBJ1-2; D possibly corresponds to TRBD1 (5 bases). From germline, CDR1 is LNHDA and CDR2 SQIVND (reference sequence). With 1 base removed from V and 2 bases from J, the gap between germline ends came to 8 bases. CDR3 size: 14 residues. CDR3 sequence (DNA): TGTGCCAGTAGTATAGGGGGCACCAACTATGGCTACACCTTC. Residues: CASSIGGTNYGYTF.

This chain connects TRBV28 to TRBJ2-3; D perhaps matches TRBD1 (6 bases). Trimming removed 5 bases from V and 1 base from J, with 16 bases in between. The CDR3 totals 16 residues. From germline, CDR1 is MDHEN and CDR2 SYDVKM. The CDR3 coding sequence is TGTGCCAGCAGTCGGACAGCCGCCTTAGGCACAGATACGCAGTATTTT. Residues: CASSRTAALGTDTQYF.

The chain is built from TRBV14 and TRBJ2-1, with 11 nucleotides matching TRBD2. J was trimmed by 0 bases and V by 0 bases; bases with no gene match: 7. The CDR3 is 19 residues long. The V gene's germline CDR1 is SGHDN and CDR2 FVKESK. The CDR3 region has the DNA TGTGCCAGCAGCCAAGATTCTCGACTAGCGGGGAGCTCCTACAATGAGCAGTTCTTC. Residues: CASSQDSRLAGSSYNEQFF.

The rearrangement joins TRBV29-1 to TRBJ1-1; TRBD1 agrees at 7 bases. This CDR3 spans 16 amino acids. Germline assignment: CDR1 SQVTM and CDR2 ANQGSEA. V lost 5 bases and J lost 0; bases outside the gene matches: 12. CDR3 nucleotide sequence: TGCAGCGTTCTGGGGGAAAGGGGGCAGGTGAACACTGAAGCTTTCTTT. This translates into CSVLGERGQVNTEAFF.

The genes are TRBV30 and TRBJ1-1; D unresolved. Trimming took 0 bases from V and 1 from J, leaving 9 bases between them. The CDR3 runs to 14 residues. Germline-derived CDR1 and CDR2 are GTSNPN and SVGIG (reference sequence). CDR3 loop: CAWSVWAENTEAFF. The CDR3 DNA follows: TGTGCCTGGAGTGTATGGGCAGAGAACACTGAAGCTTTCTTT.

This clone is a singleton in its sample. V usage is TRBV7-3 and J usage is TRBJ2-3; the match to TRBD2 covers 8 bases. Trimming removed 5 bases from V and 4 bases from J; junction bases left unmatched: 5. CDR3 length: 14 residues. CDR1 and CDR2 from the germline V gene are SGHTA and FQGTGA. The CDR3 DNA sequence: TGTGCCAGCAGCCCTGGGACTAGGGCAGATACGCAGTATTTT. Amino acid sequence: CASSPGTRADTQYF.

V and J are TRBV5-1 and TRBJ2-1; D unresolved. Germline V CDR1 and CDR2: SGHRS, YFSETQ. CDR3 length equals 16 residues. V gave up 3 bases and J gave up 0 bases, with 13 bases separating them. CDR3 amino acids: CASSSRGSTSYNEQFF. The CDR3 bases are TGCGCCAGCAGCTCCCGTGGTAGCACCTCCTACAATGAGCAGTTCTTC.

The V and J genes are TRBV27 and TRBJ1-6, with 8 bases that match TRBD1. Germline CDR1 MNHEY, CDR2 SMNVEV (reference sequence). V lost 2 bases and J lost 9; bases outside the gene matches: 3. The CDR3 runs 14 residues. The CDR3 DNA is TGTGCCAGCAGTTTAGACAGGGGAAGTTCACCCCTCCACTTT. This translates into CASSLDRGSSPLHF.

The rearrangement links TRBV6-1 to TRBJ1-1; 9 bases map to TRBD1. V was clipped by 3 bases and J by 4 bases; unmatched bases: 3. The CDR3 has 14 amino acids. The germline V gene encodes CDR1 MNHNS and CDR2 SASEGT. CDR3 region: CASSEDRGVTEAFF. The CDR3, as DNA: TGTGCCAGCAGTGAGGACAGGGGTGTCACTGAAGCTTTCTTT.

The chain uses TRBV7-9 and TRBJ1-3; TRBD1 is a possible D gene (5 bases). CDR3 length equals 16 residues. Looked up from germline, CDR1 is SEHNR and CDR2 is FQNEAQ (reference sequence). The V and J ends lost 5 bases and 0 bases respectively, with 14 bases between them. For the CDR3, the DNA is TGTGCCAGCAGCCCGGGACTTTCAGCCTCTGGAAACACCATATATTTT. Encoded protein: CASSPGLSASGNTIYF.

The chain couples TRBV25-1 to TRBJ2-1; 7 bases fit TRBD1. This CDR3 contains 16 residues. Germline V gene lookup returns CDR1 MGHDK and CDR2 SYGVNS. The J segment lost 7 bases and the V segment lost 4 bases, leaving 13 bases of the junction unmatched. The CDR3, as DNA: TGTGCCAGCAGTGCGCTACAGGGGTACAGGGAGAATGAGCAGTTCTTC. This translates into CASSALQGYRENEQFF.

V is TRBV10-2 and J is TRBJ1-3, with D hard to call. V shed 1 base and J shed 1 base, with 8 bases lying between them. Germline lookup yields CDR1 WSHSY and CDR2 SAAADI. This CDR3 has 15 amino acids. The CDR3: CASSELGGSGNTIYF. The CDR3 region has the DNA TGCGCCAGCAGTGAGTTGGGAGGATCTGGAAACACCATATATTTT.

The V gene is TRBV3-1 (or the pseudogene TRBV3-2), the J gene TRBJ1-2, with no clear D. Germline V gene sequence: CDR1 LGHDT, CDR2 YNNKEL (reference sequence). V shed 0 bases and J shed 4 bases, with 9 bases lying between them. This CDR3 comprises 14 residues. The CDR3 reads CASSQDAGPYGYTF. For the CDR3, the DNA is TGTGCCAGCAGCCAAGATGCAGGCCCCTATGGCTACACCTTC.

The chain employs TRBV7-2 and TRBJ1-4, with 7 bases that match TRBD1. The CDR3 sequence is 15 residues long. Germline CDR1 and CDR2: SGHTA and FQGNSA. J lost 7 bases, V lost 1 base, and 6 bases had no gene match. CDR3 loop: CASSLELGGFEKLFF. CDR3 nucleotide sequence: TGTGCCAGCAGCTTAGAGTTAGGGGGCTTTGAAAAACTGTTTTTT.

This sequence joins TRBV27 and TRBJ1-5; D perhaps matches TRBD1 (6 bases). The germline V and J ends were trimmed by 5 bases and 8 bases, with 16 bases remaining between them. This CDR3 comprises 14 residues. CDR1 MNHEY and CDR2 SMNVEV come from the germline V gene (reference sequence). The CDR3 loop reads CASSPRRTVEPQHF. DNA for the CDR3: TGTGCCAGCAGTCCCCGCCGGACAGTTGAGCCCCAGCATTTT.

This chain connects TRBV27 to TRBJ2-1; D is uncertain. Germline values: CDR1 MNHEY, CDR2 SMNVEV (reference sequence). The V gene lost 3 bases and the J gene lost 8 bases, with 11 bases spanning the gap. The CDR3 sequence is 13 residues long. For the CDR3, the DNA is TGTGCCAGCAGTTTCAGCGTCCACTATGAGCAGTTCTTC. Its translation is CASSFSVHYEQFF.